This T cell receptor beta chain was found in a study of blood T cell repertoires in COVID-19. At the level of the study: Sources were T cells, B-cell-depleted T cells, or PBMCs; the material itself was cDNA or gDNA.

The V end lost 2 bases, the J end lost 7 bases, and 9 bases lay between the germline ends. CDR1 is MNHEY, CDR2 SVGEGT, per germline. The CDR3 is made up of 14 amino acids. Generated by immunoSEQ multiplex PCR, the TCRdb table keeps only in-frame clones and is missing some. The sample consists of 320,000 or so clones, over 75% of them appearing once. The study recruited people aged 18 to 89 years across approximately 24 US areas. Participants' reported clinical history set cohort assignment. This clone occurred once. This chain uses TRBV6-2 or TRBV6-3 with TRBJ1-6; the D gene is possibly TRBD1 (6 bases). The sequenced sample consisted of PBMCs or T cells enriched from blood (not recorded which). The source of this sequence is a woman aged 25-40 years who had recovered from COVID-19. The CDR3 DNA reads TGTGCCAGCAGTTACCCGCAGGGGAATTCACCCCTCCACTTT. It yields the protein CASSYPQGNSPLHF.